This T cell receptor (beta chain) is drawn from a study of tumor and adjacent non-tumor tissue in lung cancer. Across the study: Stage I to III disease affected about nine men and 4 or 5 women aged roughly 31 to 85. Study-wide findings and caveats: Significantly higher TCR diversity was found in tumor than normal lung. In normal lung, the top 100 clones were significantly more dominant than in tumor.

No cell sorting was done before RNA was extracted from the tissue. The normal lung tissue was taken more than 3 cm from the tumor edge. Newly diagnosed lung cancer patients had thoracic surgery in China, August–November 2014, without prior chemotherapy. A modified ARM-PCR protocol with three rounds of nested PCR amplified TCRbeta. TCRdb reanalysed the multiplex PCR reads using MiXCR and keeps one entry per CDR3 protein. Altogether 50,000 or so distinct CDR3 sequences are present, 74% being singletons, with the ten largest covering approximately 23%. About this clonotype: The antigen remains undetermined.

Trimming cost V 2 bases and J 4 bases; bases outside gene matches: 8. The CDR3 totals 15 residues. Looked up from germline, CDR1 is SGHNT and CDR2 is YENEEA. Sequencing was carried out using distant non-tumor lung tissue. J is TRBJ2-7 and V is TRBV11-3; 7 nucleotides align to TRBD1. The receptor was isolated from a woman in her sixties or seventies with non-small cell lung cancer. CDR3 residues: CASSLRTGELYEQYF. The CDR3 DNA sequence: TGTGCCAGCAGCTTAAGAACAGGGGAACTATACGAGCAGTACTTC.